This T cell receptor beta chain was found in a study of T cell responses to AZD1222 COVID-19 vaccine. CDR1 and CDR2 (germline): MNHEY, SVGEGT. CDR3 length: 16 residues. Trimming removed 2 bases at V and 10 bases at J, with 18 bases between. Libraries were prepared by immunoSEQ multiplex PCR; TCRdb keeps only in-frame clonotypes and omits some of them. The data hold under 170,000 clones, with 80% to 95% observed a single time. The chain joins TRBV6-2 or TRBV6-3 to TRBJ1-6; D perhaps matches TRBD1 (5 bases). The sequences come from peripheral blood, collected 28 days after the second AZD1222 dose. The TCR sequence derives from an adult who received the AZD1222 COVID-19 vaccine. The CDR3 DNA sequence: TGTGCCAGCAGTTACGCGGGGATTGGGGGTGACTCACCCCTCCACTTT. Residues: CASSYAGIGGDSPLHF.